This TCR beta chain was documented in a study of T cells in Graves' hyperthyroidism and ophthalmopathy. RNA transcripts were the template for amplifying TCR beta CDR3 regions. The study used the HTBI primer set for a first-round RT-PCR of the TCR CDR3. TCRdb recomputed calls from the multiplex PCR reads with MiXCR, one row per CDR3 protein. The table includes a few hundred thousand distinct CDR3 sequences, approximately 20% detected once. This clonotype has ten or more counts. The TCR sequence derives from a young man with Graves' ophthalmopathy. The sample comprised blood.

The CDR3: CASSPPPGETQYF. CDR3 DNA sequence: TGTGCCAGCTCACCACCCCCTGGGGAGACCCAGTACTTC. The chain joins TRBV18 to TRBJ2-5; unclear D gene. Trimming left V 0 bases short and J 5 bases short, with 7 bases between. This CDR3 region has 13 residues. Germline assignment: CDR1 KGHSH and CDR2 LQKENI.